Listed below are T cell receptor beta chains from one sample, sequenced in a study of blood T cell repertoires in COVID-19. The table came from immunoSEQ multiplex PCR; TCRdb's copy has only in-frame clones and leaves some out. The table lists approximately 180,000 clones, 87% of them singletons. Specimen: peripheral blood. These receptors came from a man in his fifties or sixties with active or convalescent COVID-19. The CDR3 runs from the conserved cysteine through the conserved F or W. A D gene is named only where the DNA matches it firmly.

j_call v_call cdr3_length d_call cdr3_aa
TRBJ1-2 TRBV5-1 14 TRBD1 CASSLTGTDYGYTF
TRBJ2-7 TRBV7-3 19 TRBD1 CASSSKGTRGQGLSYEQYF
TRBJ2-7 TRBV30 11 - CAWSSRREQYF
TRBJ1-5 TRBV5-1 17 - CASSLEPTGYSNQPQHF
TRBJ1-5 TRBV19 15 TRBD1 CASSTTGQGDQPQHF
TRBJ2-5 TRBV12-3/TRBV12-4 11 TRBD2 CASSNGLVQYF
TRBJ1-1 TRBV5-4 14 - CASSLEVANTEAFF
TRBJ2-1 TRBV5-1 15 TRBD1 CASSFLHTGDNEQFF
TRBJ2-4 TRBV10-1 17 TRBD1 CASSERTGGEAKNIQYF
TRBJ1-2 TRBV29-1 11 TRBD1 CSLRQGDGYTF
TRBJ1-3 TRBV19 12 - CASTNRGNTIYF
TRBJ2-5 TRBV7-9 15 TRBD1 CASSFTAGTGLREYF
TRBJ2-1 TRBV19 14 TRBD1 CASSELDRAGEQFF